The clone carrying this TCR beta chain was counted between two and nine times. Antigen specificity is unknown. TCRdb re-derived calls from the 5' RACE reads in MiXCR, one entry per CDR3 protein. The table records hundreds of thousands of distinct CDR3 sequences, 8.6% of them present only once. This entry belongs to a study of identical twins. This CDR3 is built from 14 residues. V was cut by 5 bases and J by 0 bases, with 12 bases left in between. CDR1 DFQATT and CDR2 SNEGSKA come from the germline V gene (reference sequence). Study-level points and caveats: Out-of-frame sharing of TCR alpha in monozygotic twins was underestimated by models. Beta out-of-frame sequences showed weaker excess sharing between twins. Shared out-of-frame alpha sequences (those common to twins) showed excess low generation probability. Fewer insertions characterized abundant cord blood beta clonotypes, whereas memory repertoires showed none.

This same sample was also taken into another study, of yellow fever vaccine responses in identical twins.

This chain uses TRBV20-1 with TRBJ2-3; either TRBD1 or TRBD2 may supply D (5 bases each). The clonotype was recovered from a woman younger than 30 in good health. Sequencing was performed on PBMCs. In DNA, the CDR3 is TGCAGTGCTCTCCGGGACGCTAGCACAGATACGCAGTATTTT. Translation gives CSALRDASTDTQYF.